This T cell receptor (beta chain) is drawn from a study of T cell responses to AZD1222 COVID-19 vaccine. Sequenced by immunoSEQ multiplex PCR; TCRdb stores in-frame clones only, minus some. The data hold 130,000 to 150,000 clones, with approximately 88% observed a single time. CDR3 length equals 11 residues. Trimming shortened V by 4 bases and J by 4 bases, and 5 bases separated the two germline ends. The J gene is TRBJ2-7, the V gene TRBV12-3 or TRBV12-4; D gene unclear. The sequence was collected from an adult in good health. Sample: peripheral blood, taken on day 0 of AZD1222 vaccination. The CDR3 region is CASSYGYEQYF. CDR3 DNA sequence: TGTGCCAGCAGTTACGGATACGAGCAGTACTTC.